This is a list of T cell receptor beta chains from one sample in a study of blood T cell repertoires in COVID-19. The protocol was immunoSEQ multiplex PCR, while the TCRdb copy is restricted to in-frame clones and leaves out a portion. The data contain 150,000 or so clones, 80% of them singletons. The sequenced sample consisted of PBMCs or T cells enriched from blood (not recorded which). The receptors shown here come from a man aged 35 to 55 who had recovered from COVID-19. The CDR3 runs from the conserved cysteine through the conserved F or W. Fields, in order: clone size, V gene, D gene, J gene, CDR3 protein, CDR3 DNA. D genes are given only for firm matches. The size entry is marked missing in some rows and otherwise reads once, few, many or a size class.

size: -; V: TRBV6-5; D: -; J: TRBJ2-3; CDR3: CASARLGDTQYF; DNA: TGTGCCAGCGCGAGACTTGGAGATACGCAGTATTTT
size: -; V: TRBV12-3/TRBV12-4; D: TRBD1; J: TRBJ1-1; CDR3: CASSLQGATEAFF; DNA: TGTGCCAGCAGTTTGCAGGGGGCGACTGAAGCTTTCTTT
size: -; V: TRBV18; D: -; J: TRBJ1-4; CDR3: CASSPQREPTTNEKLFF; DNA: TGTGCCAGCTCACCACAGCGGGAGCCGACAACTAATGAAAAACTGTTTTTT
size: -; V: TRBV3-1/TRBV3-2; D: -; J: TRBJ1-2; CDR3: CASSQDPAGRRLSYGYTF; DNA: TGTGCCAGCAGCCAAGATCCGGCAGGGCGCCGACTTTCCTATGGCTACACCTTC
size: few; V: TRBV27; D: TRBD1; J: TRBJ2-1; CDR3: CASRLDRGQGEQFF; DNA: TGTGCCAGCAGATTAGACAGGGGGCAGGGTGAGCAGTTCTTC
size: -; V: TRBV3-1/TRBV3-2; D: -; J: TRBJ2-2; CDR3: CASSPSVEGELFF; DNA: TGTGCCAGCAGCCCCTCAGTGGAGGGGGAGCTGTTTTTT
size: many; V: TRBV9; D: -; J: TRBJ2-7; CDR3: CASSKDGVYHEQYF; DNA: TGTGCCAGCAGCAAAGACGGGGTGTACCACGAGCAGTACTTC
size: -; V: TRBV5-8; D: -; J: TRBJ2-5; CDR3: CASSLDSGSQETQYF; DNA: TGTGCCAGCAGCCTGGATTCGGGTTCCCAAGAGACCCAGTACTTC
size: -; V: TRBV5-1; D: -; J: TRBJ1-6; CDR3: CASSRGSFTDSPLHF; DNA: TGCGCCAGCAGTCGGGGGTCTTTCACCGATTCACCCCTCCACTTT
size: -; V: TRBV4-1; D: TRBD2; J: TRBJ2-5; CDR3: CASSQSLRGGIRETQYF; DNA: TGCGCCAGCAGCCAATCCCTTCGGGGAGGGATTCGGGAGACCCAGTACTTC
size: -; V: TRBV7-9; D: -; J: TRBJ2-7; CDR3: CASSLGAANYEQYF; DNA: TGTGCCAGCAGCTTAGGGGCCGCCAACTACGAGCAGTACTTC
size: -; V: TRBV19; D: -; J: TRBJ1-2; CDR3: CARNQIAGPADYGYTF; DNA: TGTGCCAGAAACCAAATTGCAGGTCCGGCAGACTATGGCTACACCTTC
size: -; V: TRBV5-1; D: TRBD1; J: TRBJ1-6; CDR3: CASSSGTELSPLHF; DNA: TGCGCCAGCAGCTCCGGGACAGAGTTGTCACCCCTCCACTTT
size: -; V: TRBV2; D: TRBD1; J: TRBJ1-3; CDR3: CGGQVSGNTIYF; DNA: TGTGGGGGACAGGTCTCTGGAAACACCATATATTTT
size: -; V: TRBV7-3; D: -; J: TRBJ1-1; CDR3: CASSLGFGENTEAFF; DNA: TGTGCCAGCAGCTTAGGGTTCGGAGAGAACACTGAAGCTTTCTTT
size: -; V: TRBV18; D: -; J: TRBJ1-3; CDR3: CASSPVGAGNTIYF; DNA: TGTGCCAGCTCACCAGTAGGGGCCGGAAACACCATATATTTT
size: -; V: TRBV5-1; D: TRBD1; J: TRBJ1-4; CDR3: CASSFRLQGADEKLFF; DNA: TGCGCCAGCAGCTTCAGACTACAGGGGGCTGATGAAAAACTGTTTTTT
size: -; V: TRBV6-5; D: -; J: TRBJ2-2; CDR3: CASSYGGGRNTGELFF; DNA: TGTGCCAGCAGTTACGGTGGGGGCCGGAACACCGGGGAGCTGTTTTTT
size: -; V: TRBV11-2; D: TRBD1; J: TRBJ1-5; CDR3: CASSRDRGDQPQHF; DNA: TGTGCCAGCAGCCGAGACAGGGGGGATCAGCCCCAGCATTTT
size: -; V: TRBV19; D: TRBD2; J: TRBJ2-2; CDR3: CASRTSGGASGELFF; DNA: TGTGCCAGTAGGACTAGCGGGGGGGCGTCCGGGGAGCTGTTTTTT
size: medium-sized; V: TRBV19; D: -; J: TRBJ2-1; CDR3: CASSNGREFEQFF; DNA: TGTGCCAGTAGTAACGGCAGGGAATTTGAGCAGTTCTTC
size: few; V: TRBV11-1; D: TRBD1; J: TRBJ1-2; CDR3: CASSLTDRGYGYTF; DNA: TGTGCCAGCAGCTTAACAGACAGGGGGTATGGCTACACCTTC
size: -; V: TRBV19; D: -; J: TRBJ1-5; CDR3: CASTPRTLHQPQHF; DNA: TGTGCCAGTACCCCCCGCACTTTGCATCAGCCCCAGCATTTT
size: -; V: TRBV6-5; D: TRBD1; J: TRBJ1-2; CDR3: CASSPRTGTPSGYTF; DNA: TGTGCCAGCAGTCCCCGGACAGGGACACCGTCGGGCTACACCTTC
size: many; V: TRBV4-1; D: -; J: TRBJ2-5; CDR3: CASSHGAGAGPTYF; DNA: TGCGCCAGCAGCCATGGGGCAGGGGCCGGGCCCACGTACTTC
size: -; V: TRBV24-1; D: -; J: TRBJ1-2; CDR3: CATSDGEATPDGYTF; DNA: TGTGCCACCAGTGATGGGGAGGCGACCCCGGACGGCTACACCTTC
size: -; V: TRBV9; D: TRBD2; J: TRBJ2-1; CDR3: CASSVAGGLNEQFF; DNA: TGTGCCAGCAGCGTGGCGGGGGGGCTGAACGAGCAGTTCTTC
size: -; V: TRBV18; D: -; J: TRBJ1-1; CDR3: CASSYGQANTEAFF; DNA: TGTGCCAGCTCATACGGACAAGCAAACACTGAAGCTTTCTTT
size: -; V: TRBV3-1/TRBV3-2; D: TRBD1; J: TRBJ1-1; CDR3: CASSQSDRGVLNTEAFF; DNA: TGTGCCAGCAGCCAATCGGACAGGGGAGTACTGAACACTGAAGCTTTCTTT
size: -; V: TRBV13; D: TRBD1; J: TRBJ1-1; CDR3: CASSPTGAPLRTEAFF; DNA: TGTGCCAGCAGCCCAACAGGGGCCCCTTTGAGGACTGAAGCTTTCTTT
size: -; V: TRBV7-2; D: TRBD2; J: TRBJ2-3; CDR3: CASSLVRGGTDTQYF; DNA: TGTGCCAGCAGCTTAGTGCGGGGGGGCACAGATACGCAGTATTTT
size: -; V: TRBV9; D: -; J: TRBJ2-3; CDR3: CASSVATSQGSDTQYF; DNA: TGTGCCAGCAGCGTAGCAACATCACAGGGATCGGATACGCAGTATTTT
size: -; V: TRBV4-2; D: -; J: TRBJ1-1; CDR3: CASSQEMAGMNTEAFF; DNA: TGTGCCAGCAGCCAAGAGATGGCGGGGATGAACACTGAAGCTTTCTTT
size: -; V: TRBV6-1; D: -; J: TRBJ1-2; CDR3: CASSEERVPARYGYTF; DNA: TGTGCCAGCAGTGAAGAGAGGGTCCCCGCCCGCTATGGCTACACCTTC
size: -; V: TRBV5-1; D: TRBD2; J: TRBJ2-2; CDR3: CASRSSGGPNTGELFF; DNA: TGCGCCAGCAGATCTAGCGGGGGACCGAACACCGGGGAGCTGTTTTTT
size: -; V: TRBV7-2; D: -; J: TRBJ2-5; CDR3: CASSYTGGQETQYF; DNA: TGTGCCAGCAGTTACACCGGGGGCCAAGAGACCCAGTACTTC
size: -; V: TRBV7-3; D: -; J: TRBJ2-3; CDR3: CASSRTVGVTDTQYF; DNA: TGTGCCAGCAGCCGAACGGTCGGGGTCACAGATACGCAGTATTTT
size: -; V: TRBV7-8; D: TRBD1; J: TRBJ1-1; CDR3: CASSRRPRQGAVGTEAFF; DNA: TGTGCCAGCAGCCGTAGGCCGAGACAGGGGGCGGTGGGTACTGAAGCTTTCTTT
size: -; V: TRBV2; D: TRBD1; J: TRBJ1-6; CDR3: CASNIQGVDSPLHF; DNA: TGTGCCAGCAATATTCAGGGGGTTGATTCACCCCTCCACTTT
size: -; V: TRBV6-2/TRBV6-3; D: TRBD2; J: TRBJ2-3; CDR3: CASSFSPGLAGGPNTQYF; DNA: TGTGCCAGCAGTTTCTCGCCGGGACTAGCGGGGGGGCCCAATACGCAGTATTTT
size: -; V: TRBV10-3; D: -; J: TRBJ1-2; CDR3: CAIFEPRVIDGYTF; DNA: TGTGCCATCTTCGAACCCAGGGTGATCGATGGCTACACCTTC
size: many; V: TRBV7-3; D: -; J: TRBJ2-2; CDR3: CASSLTDGGGELFF; DNA: TGTGCCAGCAGCTTAACGGACGGGGGCGGGGAGCTGTTTTTT
size: -; V: TRBV4-1; D: TRBD2; J: TRBJ2-1; CDR3: CASSLLEKRGGVTEQFF; DNA: TGCGCCAGCAGCCTCCTAGAGAAGCGGGGGGGCGTCACAGAGCAGTTCTTC
size: -; V: TRBV5-1; D: -; J: TRBJ2-5; CDR3: CASSLGAHQETQYF; DNA: TGCGCCAGCAGCTTGGGGGCCCACCAAGAGACCCAGTACTTC
size: -; V: TRBV4-1; D: -; J: TRBJ1-2; CDR3: CASSQEAGYANYGYTF; DNA: TGCGCCAGCAGCCAAGAAGCAGGATACGCTAACTATGGCTACACCTTC